These 10 T cell receptor beta chains were sequenced from one sample in a study of cytomegalovirus exposure and HLA in healthy donors. In the PCR, 60 Vbeta and 13 Jbeta primers were used. Here immunoSEQ multiplex PCR was the method, and the copy in TCRdb shows in-frame clones only, minus some. The sample records about 110,000 clones, approximately 82% being singletons. The specimen sequenced was PBMCs. These receptors originate from a man between 25 and 39 years old in good health and CMV-seropositive.

The rearrangement joins TRBV28 to TRBJ1-2, with D maybe TRBD1 (5 bases). Deletions cut 10 bases from V and 4 bases from J, with 16 bases between. Germline V gives CDR1 MDHEN, CDR2 SYDVKM. This CDR3 has 13 amino acids. The DNA for the CDR3 is TGTGCCACTCTGTGGCCGGGGGTCTATGGCTACACCTTC. This codes for CATLWPGVYGYTF.

This chain links TRBV6-5 with TRBJ1-6, with no clear D. CDR3 length: 15 amino acids. Germline-derived CDR1 and CDR2 are MNHEY and SVGAGI. Trimming removed 2 bases at V and 10 bases at J, with 15 bases between. CDR3 sequence (DNA): TGTGCCAGCAGTTACGGGCAGCTCCATGGGTCACCCCTCCACTTT. It specifies CASSYGQLHGSPLHF.

This sequence joins TRBV28 and TRBJ1-2; 7 bases line up with TRBD1. The germline gives CDR1 MDHEN, CDR2 SYDVKM. CDR3 length: 13 residues. CDR3 sequence: CARDSQQNYGYTF. The CDR3 DNA reads TGTGCACGGGACAGCCAGCAAAACTATGGCTACACCTTC.

The V and J genes are TRBV30 and TRBJ2-7; maybe TRBD1 (6 bases). Trimming removed 2 bases from V and 0 bases from J, with 14 bases in between. Germline assignment: CDR1 GTSNPN and CDR2 SVGIG (reference sequence). This CDR3 comprises 15 residues. CDR3 DNA: TGTGCCTGGAGTACGGGACGGACAGTCTCCTACGAGCAGTACTTC. Its protein product is CAWSTGRTVSYEQYF.

The chain has TRBV7-9 and TRBJ1-1, with D possibly TRBD1 on 6 matching bases. Trimming cost V 5 bases and J 0 bases, with 13 bases left between them. The length of the CDR3 is 15 residues. Per germline, CDR1 SEHNR and CDR2 FQNEAQ (reference sequence). The CDR3, as DNA: TGTGCCAGCAGCATCGAACAGGGAATGAACACTGAAGCTTTCTTT. Amino acids: CASSIEQGMNTEAFF.

This clone was seen only a few times. The V gene is TRBV28, the J gene TRBJ1-5; D gene uncertain. The V and J ends lost 2 bases and 0 bases respectively, with 5 bases between them. Germline loops: CDR1 MDHEN, CDR2 SYDVKM. This CDR3 has 14 residues. The CDR3 here is CASSLTYSNQPQHF. In nucleotides, the CDR3 is TGTGCCAGCAGTTTAACTTATAGCAATCAGCCCCAGCATTTT.

The chain employs TRBV4-3 and TRBJ2-6; 7 bases fit TRBD1. With 0 bases clipped from V and 2 bases from J, the junction kept 7 bases outside the gene matches. CDR3 length: 18 amino acids. Looked up from germline, CDR1 is LGHNA and CDR2 is YSLEER. CDR3 sequence: CASSQERQGVAGANVLTF. The CDR3 DNA follows: TGCGCCAGCAGCCAAGAACGTCAGGGGGTAGCTGGGGCCAACGTCCTGACTTTC.

Of note for this clone: Other nucleotide sequences from this sample produce the same CDR3. The V and J genes are TRBV7-9 and TRBJ1-1, with TRBD1 as a possible D gene (6 bases). Germline lookup yields CDR1 SEHNR and CDR2 FQNEAQ (reference sequence). Trimming took off 1 base at V and 0 bases at J, with 9 bases between the two ends. This CDR3 is 15 amino acids long. CDR3 sequence (DNA): TGTGCCAGCAGCTTAGGCAGGGGCTTGAACACTGAAGCTTTCTTT. It is translated as CASSLGRGLNTEAFF. Complete variable domain (other parts from reference TRBV7-9 and TRBJ1-1): DTGVSQNPRHKITKRGQNVTFRCDPISEHNRLYWYRQTLGQGPEFLTYFQNEAQLEKSRLLSDRFSAERPKGSFSTLEIQRTEQGDSAMYLCASSLGRGLNTEAFFGQGTRLTVV.

This clone has more than one count but fewer than ten. The chain employs TRBV11-3 and TRBJ1-5; 8 bases are a match to TRBD1. Germline assignment: CDR1 SGHNT and CDR2 YENEEA. The CDR3 runs to 17 residues. The junction had 16 bases not matched to a gene; V was cut back by 1 base and J by 11 bases. The CDR3 protein is CASSLGAGQGQWIAQHF. The CDR3 DNA reads as TGTGCCAGCAGCTTAGGAGCTGGACAGGGCCAGTGGATAGCCCAGCATTTT.

The rearrangement links TRBV4-3 to TRBJ2-7, with D possibly TRBD1 on 5 matching bases. Germline V CDR1 and CDR2: LGHNA, YSLEER. CDR3 length: 15 amino acids. Trimming removed 4 bases from V and 2 bases from J, with 15 bases in between. The CDR3 is CASSPGFPTAYEQYF. CDR3 nucleotides: TGCGCCAGCAGCCCCGGCTTCCCGACAGCCTACGAGCAGTACTTC.